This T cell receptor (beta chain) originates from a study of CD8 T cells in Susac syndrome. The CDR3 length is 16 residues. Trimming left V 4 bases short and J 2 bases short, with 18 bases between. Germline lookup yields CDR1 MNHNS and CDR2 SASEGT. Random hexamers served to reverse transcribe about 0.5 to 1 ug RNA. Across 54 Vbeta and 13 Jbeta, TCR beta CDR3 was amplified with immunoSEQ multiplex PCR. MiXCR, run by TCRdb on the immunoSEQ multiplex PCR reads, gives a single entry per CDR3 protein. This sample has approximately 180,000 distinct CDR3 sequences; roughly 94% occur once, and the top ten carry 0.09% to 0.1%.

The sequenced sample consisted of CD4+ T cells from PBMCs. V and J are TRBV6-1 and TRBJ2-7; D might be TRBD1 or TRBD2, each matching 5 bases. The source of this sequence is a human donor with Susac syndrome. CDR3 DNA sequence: TGTGCCAGCAGTGGACTCACCCGGGACGGGACCTACGAGCAGTACTTC. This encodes CASSGLTRDGTYEQYF.